This TCR beta chain was identified in a study of T cells after yellow fever vaccination. Study context: Preparation used SMART-Seq v4 Ultra Low Input for the low-cell-number fractions.

UMIs and a universal primer site were added when TCR cDNA was made by 5'RACE template switching. TCRdb used MiXCR to reprocess the 5' RACE reads, holding one entry per CDR3 protein. The sample contains about 310,000 distinct CDR3 sequences, approximately 3.8% of which appear only once. CDR3 size: 15 residues. The ends were cut back, 4 bases at V and 5 bases at J, with 17 bases in the middle. The germline gives CDR1 MNHEY, CDR2 SMNVEV (reference sequence). The chain combines TRBV27 with TRBJ1-2, with D possibly being TRBD1 (6 bases). The sequences come from PBMCs, collected on the day of the yellow fever booster vaccination. The clonotype comes from a man in his late teens or twenties who received the YFV17D yellow fever vaccine. CDR3 nucleotides: TGTGCCAGCAGTTCAACCGGTCGGGACATATATGGCTACACCTTC. Translating it yields CASSSTGRDIYGYTF.